This T cell receptor beta chain was captured in a study of OX40 agonist ivuxolimab in advanced cancers. Across the whole study: Three individuals attained partial responses, comprising one hepatocellular carcinoma case and two cutaneous melanoma cases.

CDR3 size: 14 residues. Germline V gene sequence: CDR1 SGHRS, CDR2 YFSETQ. Trimming took 4 bases from V and 4 from J; bases not matched to a gene: 3. Libraries were prepared by immunoSEQ multiplex PCR; TCRdb keeps only in-frame clonotypes and omits some of them. The sample consists of 80,000 or so clones, 86% of them appearing once. The sequence derives from an adult with an advanced solid tumor such as melanoma, head and neck, liver or kidney cancer. The input for sequencing was CD4+ or CD8+ T cells sorted from blood, taken in a trial of the OX40 agonist ivuxolimab. The chain employs TRBV5-1 and TRBJ2-3; 10 positions match TRBD1. CDR3 in DNA: TGCGCCAGCAGCCGCGGGACAGGGGCAGATACGCAGTATTTT. As protein: CASSRGTGADTQYF.